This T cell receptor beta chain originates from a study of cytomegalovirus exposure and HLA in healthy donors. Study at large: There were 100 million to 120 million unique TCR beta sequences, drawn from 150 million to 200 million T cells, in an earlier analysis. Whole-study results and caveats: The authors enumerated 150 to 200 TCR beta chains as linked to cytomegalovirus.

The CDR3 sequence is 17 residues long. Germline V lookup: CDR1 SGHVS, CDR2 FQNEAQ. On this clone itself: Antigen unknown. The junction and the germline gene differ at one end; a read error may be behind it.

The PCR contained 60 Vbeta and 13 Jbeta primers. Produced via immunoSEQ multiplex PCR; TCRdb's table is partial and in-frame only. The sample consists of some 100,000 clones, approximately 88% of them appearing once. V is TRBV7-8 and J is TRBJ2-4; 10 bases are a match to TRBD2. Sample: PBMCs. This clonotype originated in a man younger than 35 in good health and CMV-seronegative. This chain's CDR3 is CASSLGPSGGAKNIQCF. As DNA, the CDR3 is TGTGCCAGCAGCTTAGGCCCTAGCGGGGGAGCCAAAAACATTCAGTGCTTC.